The 26 T cell receptor beta chains presented below share a single source sample, sequenced in a study of T cell responses to AZD1222 COVID-19 vaccine (dated by TCRdb to the early 2020s). Library construction relied on the immunoSEQ multiplex PCR assay. TCRdb limited this immuneACCESS table to in-frame rearrangements with V and J called. A share of clones is missing; checked studies link under half to unresolved V genes, and the rest is unexplained. The sample yields some 150,000 clones; about 85% were counted once. The top ten constitute under 8% of the sample. Taken with the paper, the label for time point translates to: sample from adult after SARS-CoV-2 infection, after symptom onset. The sequencing used peripheral blood, collected after recovery from COVID-19. These receptors all come from an adult who had recovered from COVID-19.

This clone was found once. The V and J genes are TRBV4-2 and TRBJ1-3, with D unclear. The CDR3 is made up of 15 amino acids. Germline CDR1 and CDR2: LGHNA and YNFKEQ. V lost 1 base and J 3 bases, leaving 10 bases between the germline ends. The CDR3, as DNA: TGTGCCAGCAGCCAAGTGGGCAGCAATGGAAACACCATATATTTT. Translated: CASSQVGSNGNTIYF.

This clone has a count of ten or more. The V gene is TRBV6-4, the J gene TRBJ1-5; 7 bases are a match to TRBD1. The trim removed 0 bases at V and 6 bases at J, leaving 8 bases unmatched. This CDR3 has 16 amino acids. The V gene's germline CDR1 is MRHNA and CDR2 SNTAGT. The CDR3 DNA sequence: TGTGCCAGCAGTGACTCAGATCACAGGGGCGGTCAGCCCCAGCATTTT. This sequence encodes CASSDSDHRGGQPQHF.

This chain uses TRBV5-1 with TRBJ2-3; unclear D gene. Trimming stripped 1 base from V and 0 bases from J, with 3 bases between. CDR3 length: 13 amino acids. Germline assignment: CDR1 SGHRS and CDR2 YFSETQ. This CDR3 is CASSLKSTDTQYF. The CDR3 DNA reads as TGCGCCAGCAGCTTGAAAAGCACAGATACGCAGTATTTT.

This chain connects TRBV7-3 to TRBJ2-5; 12 nucleotides line up with TRBD2. The CDR3 has 15 amino acids. Germline lookup yields CDR1 SGHTA and CDR2 FQGTGA. The V and J ends lost 5 bases and 5 bases, in that order; junction bases with no gene match: 6. The CDR3 DNA is TGTGCCAGCAGCCCTAGCGGGGGGGCGTTTGAGACCCAGTACTTC. Its translation is CASSPSGGAFETQYF.

The rearrangement uses TRBV10-3 and TRBJ2-3; possibly TRBD2 for D (5 bases). This CDR3 is 14 amino acids long. Germline V CDR1 and CDR2: ENHRY, SYGVKD. Deletions cut 3 bases from V and 1 base from J, with 8 bases between. CDR3 sequence: CAISDISGTDTQYF. CDR3 DNA sequence: TGTGCCATCAGTGATATTAGCGGCACAGATACGCAGTATTTT.

The V call is TRBV4-1, the J call TRBJ2-5, with D maybe TRBD2 (7 bases). The germline CDR1 and CDR2 sequences are MGHRA and YSYEKL. Trimming removed 0 bases at V and 5 bases at J, with 16 bases between. This CDR3 is built from 16 residues. Here the CDR3 DNA reads TGCGCCAGCAGCCAAGATCGAGGGGGGGGCCCGGAGACCCAGTACTTC. Translation: CASSQDRGGGPETQYF.

This chain uses TRBV7-2 with TRBJ2-7, with TRBD2 identical over 11 bases. CDR3 length equals 16 residues. J lost 4 bases, V lost 6 bases, and 11 bases had no gene match. In germline, CDR1 is SGHTA, CDR2 FQGNSA. CDR3 sequence (DNA): TGTGCCAGCAGTCCACAGTGGGCTAGCGGGGGGTACGAGCAGTACTTC. As protein: CASSPQWASGGYEQYF.

This clone was picked up one time. V is TRBV6-2 or TRBV6-3 and J is TRBJ2-1, with 10 bases identical to TRBD2. This CDR3 has 15 residues. The junction had 7 bases not matched to a gene; V was cut back by 5 bases and J by 6 bases. Germline V CDR1 and CDR2: MNHEY, SVGEGT. The DNA for the CDR3 is TGTGCCAGCAGTCCAGCCGGGACTAGCGTCAATGAGCAGTTCTTC. Translating it yields CASSPAGTSVNEQFF.

The chain couples TRBV12-3 or TRBV12-4 to TRBJ1-4; D not certain. The germline V and J ends were trimmed by 4 bases and 5 bases, with 8 bases remaining between them. The CDR3 has 13 amino acids. The CDR3 region has the DNA TGTGCCAGCAGTTCGGACGGCAATGAAAAACTGTTTTTT. Amino acid sequence: CASSSDGNEKLFF.

The chain recombines TRBV7-2 with TRBJ2-3, with a possible D match to TRBD2 (7 bases). The CDR3 has 16 amino acids. Germline V lookup: CDR1 SGHTA, CDR2 FQGNSA. Trimming cost V 1 base and J 5 bases, with 16 bases left between them. Here the CDR3 DNA reads TGTGCCAGCAGCTTAGTCGGTGCGGGGGCGGGAGATACGCAGTATTTT. Encoded protein: CASSLVGAGAGDTQYF.

The CDR3: CASSLALDPHRDGYTF. The CDR3, as DNA: TGTGCCAGCAGCTTAGCCTTAGACCCACATAGGGATGGCTACACCTTC. The chain carries TRBV7-9 and TRBJ1-2; D is uncertain. The V end was cut by 0 bases, the J end by 6 bases, with 17 bases between. This CDR3 contains 16 residues. CDR1 is SEHNR and CDR2 is FQNEAQ in the germline V gene (reference sequence).

V gene TRBV29-1 combines with J gene TRBJ1-1, with D uncertain. The CDR3 totals 13 residues. Germline V gene sequence: CDR1 SQVTM, CDR2 ANQGSEA. The germline V and J ends were trimmed by 4 bases and 1 base, with 10 bases remaining between them. This CDR3 is CSVGHTRNTEAFF. The CDR3 DNA reads as TGCAGCGTTGGGCACACAAGGAACACTGAAGCTTTCTTT.

The genes are TRBV5-4 and TRBJ2-7; TRBD1 agrees at 7 bases. The CDR3 loop spans 13 amino acids. V gave up 0 bases and J gave up 5 bases; unmatched junction bases: 2. In germline, CDR1 is SGHNT, CDR2 YYREEE (reference sequence). The CDR3 spells CASSLDRGHEQYF. The CDR3 DNA follows: TGTGCCAGCAGCTTGGACAGGGGCCACGAGCAGTACTTC.

CDR3 protein: CASRAGTLYSYEQYF. DNA of the CDR3: TGTGCCAGCAGAGCCGGGACCCTTTACTCCTACGAGCAGTACTTC. The V and J genes are TRBV2 and TRBJ2-7; TRBD1 or TRBD2 may be the D gene (5 bases each). With 6 bases removed from V and 0 bases from J, the gap between germline ends came to 15 bases. The CDR3 is 15 residues long. In germline, CDR1 is SNHLY, CDR2 FYNNEI.

V usage is TRBV7-9 and J usage is TRBJ1-1; D is unresolved. Trimming took 1 base from V and 0 from J, leaving 9 bases between them. Germline CDR1 reads SEHNR; CDR2 reads FQNEAQ (reference sequence). The CDR3 loop spans 15 amino acids. The CDR3 loop reads CASSLGYGMNTEAFF. The CDR3 DNA sequence: TGTGCCAGCAGCTTAGGGTACGGGATGAACACTGAAGCTTTCTTT.

The table lists this clone with a few counts. This chain connects TRBV6-4 to TRBJ2-2; 10 bases fit TRBD1. This CDR3 contains 15 residues. Per germline, CDR1 MRHNA and CDR2 SNTAGT. V shed 7 bases, J shed 6 bases, and the junction held 8 bases outside the gene matches. The CDR3 DNA sequence: TGTGCCAGCACCCCGGGACAGGGGACCCCCGGGGAGCTGTTTTTT. Translating gives CASTPGQGTPGELFF.

This chain connects TRBV12-5 to TRBJ1-1; D unclear. The V gene lost 3 bases and the J gene lost 4 bases, with 3 bases spanning the gap. The CDR3 is made up of 11 amino acids. Germline CDR1 and CDR2: LGHNT and FRNRAP. CDR3 bases: TGTGCTAGTGGTTTAGGCACTGAAGCTTTCTTT. Encoded protein: CASGLGTEAFF. Variable domain in full (rest from reference TRBV12-5 and TRBJ1-1): DARVTQTPRHKVTEMGQEVTMRCQPILGHNTVFWYRQTMMQGLELLAYFRNRAPLDDSGMPKDRFSAEMPDATLATLKIQPSEPRDSAVYFCASGLGTEAFFGQGTRLTVV.

The chain recombines TRBV6-1 with TRBJ2-6; 9 bases map to TRBD2. The CDR3 runs to 17 residues. V lost 3 bases and J lost 5; bases outside the gene matches: 8. Germline V gene sequence: CDR1 MNHNS, CDR2 SASEGT. The CDR3 sequence: CASSDGAGGPWANVLTF. CDR3 coding DNA: TGTGCCAGCAGTGATGGGGCGGGAGGGCCATGGGCCAACGTCCTGACTTTC.

The chain joins TRBV6-5 to TRBJ2-1, with 7 nucleotides matching TRBD2. The germline V gene has CDR1 MNHEY and CDR2 SVGAGI. This CDR3 is built from 15 residues. Trimming took 2 bases from V and 3 from J; bases not matched to a gene: 4. The CDR3 DNA is TGTGCCAGCAGTTACAGCGGGGATAGCTACAATGAGCAGTTCTTC. It specifies CASSYSGDSYNEQFF.

In this sample, this clone turned up once. The rearrangement uses TRBV7-2 and TRBJ1-6, with 7 bases matching TRBD1. The CDR3 is 14 amino acids. Looked up from germline, CDR1 is SGHTA and CDR2 is FQGNSA. The V and J ends lost 2 bases and 7 bases, in that order; junction bases with no gene match: 2. The DNA for the CDR3 is TGTGCCAGCAGCTTATGGGGACAGAATTCACCCCTCCACTTT. Translating it yields CASSLWGQNSPLHF.

This chain connects TRBV6-2 or TRBV6-3 to TRBJ2-7, with D perhaps matching TRBD2 (7 bases). CDR1 and CDR2 from the germline V gene are MNHEY and SVGEGT. This CDR3 region has 13 residues. V lost 7 bases to trimming and J lost 6 bases, with 16 bases between them. The CDR3 region has the DNA TGTGCCAGCACCCCGGGGGGCCTGGGCGAGCAGTACTTC. Protein product: CASTPGGLGEQYF.

The chain links TRBV24-1 to TRBJ2-2; D not certain. Trimming took off 3 bases at V and 0 bases at J, with 1 base between the two ends. The CDR3 is made up of 13 amino acids. Germline V CDR1 and CDR2: KGHDR, SFDVKD. This chain's CDR3 is CATSDPNTGELFF. In DNA, the CDR3 is TGTGCCACCAGTGATCCGAACACCGGGGAGCTGTTTTTT.

The chain joins TRBV7-9 to TRBJ1-3, with D hard to call. V shed 0 bases and J shed 6 bases, with 6 bases lying between them. CDR1 and CDR2 from the germline V gene are SEHNR and FQNEAQ (reference sequence). The CDR3 runs to 13 residues. CDR3 DNA sequence: TGTGCCAGCAGCTTAGCCCGTATAAACACCATATATTTT. As protein: CASSLARINTIYF.

The chain employs TRBV2 and TRBJ2-1, with D possibly TRBD2 on 6 matching bases. There are 11 residues in the CDR3. The germline V gene encodes CDR1 SNHLY and CDR2 FYNNEI. Trimming shortened V by 8 bases and J by 7 bases, and 9 bases separated the two germline ends. The CDR3 protein is CASGSGNEQFF. CDR3 sequence (DNA): TGTGCCAGCGGGAGCGGGAATGAGCAGTTCTTC.

The gene calls are TRBV4-2 and TRBJ2-7, with TRBD1 identical over 8 bases. V dropped 1 base and J dropped 3; count of bases not matched to a gene: 5. The CDR3 covers 15 residues. In germline, CDR1 is LGHNA, CDR2 YNFKEQ. CDR3 DNA sequence: TGTGCCAGCAGCCAAGCCCAGGGGGCAATCTACGAGCAGTACTTC. Its translation is CASSQAQGAIYEQYF.

In DNA form, the CDR3 reads TGCGCCAGCAGCCATCCGCGGGGGTCCGATTCACCCCTCCACTTT. The encoded protein is CASSHPRGSDSPLHF. This chain joins TRBV4-1 and TRBJ1-6; possible D gene TRBD1, 5 bases. This CDR3 has 15 amino acids. Per the germline V gene, CDR1 is MGHRA and CDR2 is YSYEKL. V was pared by 3 bases and J by 8 bases, with 14 bases between.